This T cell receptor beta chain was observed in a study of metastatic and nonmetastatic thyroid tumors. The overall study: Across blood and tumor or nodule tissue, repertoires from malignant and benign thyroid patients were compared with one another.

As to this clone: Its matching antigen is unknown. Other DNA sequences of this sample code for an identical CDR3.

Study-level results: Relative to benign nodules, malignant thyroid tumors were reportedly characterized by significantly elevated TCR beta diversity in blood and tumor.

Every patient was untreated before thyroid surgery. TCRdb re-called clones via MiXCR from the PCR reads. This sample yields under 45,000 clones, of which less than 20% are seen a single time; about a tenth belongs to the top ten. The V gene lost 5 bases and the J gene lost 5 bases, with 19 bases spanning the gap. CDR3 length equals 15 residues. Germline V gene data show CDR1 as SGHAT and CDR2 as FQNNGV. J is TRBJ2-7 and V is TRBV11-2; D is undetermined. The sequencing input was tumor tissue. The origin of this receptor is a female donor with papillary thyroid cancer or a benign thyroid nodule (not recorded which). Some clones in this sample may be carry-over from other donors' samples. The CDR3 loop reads CASSAPGLELDEQYF. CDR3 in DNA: TGTGCCAGCAGCGCACCGGGTCTCGAGTTGGACGAGCAGTACTTC.